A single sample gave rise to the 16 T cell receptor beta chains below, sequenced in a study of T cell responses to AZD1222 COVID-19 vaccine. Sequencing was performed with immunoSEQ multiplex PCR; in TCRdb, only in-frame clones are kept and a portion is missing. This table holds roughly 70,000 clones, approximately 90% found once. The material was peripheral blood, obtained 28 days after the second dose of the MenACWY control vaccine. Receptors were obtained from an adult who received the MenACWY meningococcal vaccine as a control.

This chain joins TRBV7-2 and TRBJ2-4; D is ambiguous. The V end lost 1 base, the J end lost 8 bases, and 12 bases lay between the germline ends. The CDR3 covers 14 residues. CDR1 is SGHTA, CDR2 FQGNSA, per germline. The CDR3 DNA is TGTGCCAGCAGCTTAGGAATCACGGCGGACATTCAGTACTTC. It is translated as CASSLGITADIQYF.

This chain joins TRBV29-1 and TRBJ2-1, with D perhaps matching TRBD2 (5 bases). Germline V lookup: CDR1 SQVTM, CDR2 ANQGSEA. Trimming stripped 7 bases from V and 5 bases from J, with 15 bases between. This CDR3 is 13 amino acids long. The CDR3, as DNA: TGCAGCGCGGGAACTAGAGATCACAATGAGCAGTTCTTC. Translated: CSAGTRDHNEQFF.

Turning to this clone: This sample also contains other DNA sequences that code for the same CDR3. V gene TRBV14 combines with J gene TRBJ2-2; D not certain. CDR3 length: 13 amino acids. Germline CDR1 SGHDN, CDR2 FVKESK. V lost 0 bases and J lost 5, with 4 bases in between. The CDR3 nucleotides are TGTGCCAGCAGCCAAGATCTTACCGGGGAGCTGTTTTTT. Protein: CASSQDLTGELFF.

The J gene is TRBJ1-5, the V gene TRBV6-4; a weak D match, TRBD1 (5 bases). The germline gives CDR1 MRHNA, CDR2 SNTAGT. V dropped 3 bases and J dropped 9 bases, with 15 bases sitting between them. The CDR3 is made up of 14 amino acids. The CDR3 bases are TGTGCCAGCAGTGAAGGATACGGGGGTCGGCCCCAGCATTTT. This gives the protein CASSEGYGGRPQHF.

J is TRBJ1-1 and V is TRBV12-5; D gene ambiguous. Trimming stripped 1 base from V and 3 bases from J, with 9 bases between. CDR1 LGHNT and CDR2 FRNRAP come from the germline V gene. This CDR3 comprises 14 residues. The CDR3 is CASGLGEPHTEAFF. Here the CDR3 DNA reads TGTGCTAGTGGTTTGGGCGAACCCCACACTGAAGCTTTCTTT.

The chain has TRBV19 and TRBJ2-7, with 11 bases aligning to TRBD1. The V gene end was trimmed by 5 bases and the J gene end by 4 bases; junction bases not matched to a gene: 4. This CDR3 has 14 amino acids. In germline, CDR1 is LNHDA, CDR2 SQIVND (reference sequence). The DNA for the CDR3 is TGTGCCAGTAGTCGGACAGGGGGCCGATACGAGCAGTACTTC. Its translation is CASSRTGGRYEQYF.

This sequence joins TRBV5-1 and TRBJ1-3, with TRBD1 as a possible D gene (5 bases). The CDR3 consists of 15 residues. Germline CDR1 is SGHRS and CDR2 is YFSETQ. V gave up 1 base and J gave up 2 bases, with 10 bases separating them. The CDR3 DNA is TGCGCCAGCAGCTTGCAGGGAGAGGCTGGAAACACCATATATTTT. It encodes CASSLQGEAGNTIYF.

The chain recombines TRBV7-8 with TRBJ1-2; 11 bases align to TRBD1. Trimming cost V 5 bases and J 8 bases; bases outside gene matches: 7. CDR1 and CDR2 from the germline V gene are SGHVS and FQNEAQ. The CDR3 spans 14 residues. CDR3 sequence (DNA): TGTGCCAGCAGCCTAACCGGGACAGGGGGAGGCTACACCTTC. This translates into CASSLTGTGGGYTF.

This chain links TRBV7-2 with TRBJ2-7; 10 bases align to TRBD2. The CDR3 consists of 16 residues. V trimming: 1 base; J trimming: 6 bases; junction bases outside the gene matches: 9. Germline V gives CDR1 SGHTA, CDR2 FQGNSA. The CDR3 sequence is CASSLVSVAGGGEQYF. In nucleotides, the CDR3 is TGTGCCAGCAGCTTAGTGTCCGTAGCGGGAGGCGGCGAGCAGTACTTC.

CDR3 DNA: TGTGCCAGCAGCCCCATATCCCTCTCAGATACGCAGTATTTT. The encoded protein is CASSPISLSDTQYF. The chain uses TRBV7-9 and TRBJ2-3; D not certain. V lost 5 bases and J 4 bases, leaving 13 bases between the germline ends. Germline CDR1 reads SEHNR; CDR2 reads FQNEAQ (reference sequence). CDR3 length: 14 residues. The full variable domain, in which reference TRBV7-9 and TRBJ2-3 provide the parts outside the CDR3, is DTGVSQNPRHKITKRGQNVTFRCDPISEHNRLYWYRQTLGQGPEFLTYFQNEAQLEKSRLLSDRFSAERPKGSFSTLEIQRTEQGDSAMYLCASSPISLSDTQYFGPGTRLTVL.

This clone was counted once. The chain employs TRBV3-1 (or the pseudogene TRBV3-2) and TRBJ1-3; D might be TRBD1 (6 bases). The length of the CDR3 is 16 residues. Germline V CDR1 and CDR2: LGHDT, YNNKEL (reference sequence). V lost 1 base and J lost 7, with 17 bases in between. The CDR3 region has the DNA TGTGCCAGCAGCCAAGCTGCACAGGGAATCACGAACACCATATATTTT. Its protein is CASSQAAQGITNTIYF.

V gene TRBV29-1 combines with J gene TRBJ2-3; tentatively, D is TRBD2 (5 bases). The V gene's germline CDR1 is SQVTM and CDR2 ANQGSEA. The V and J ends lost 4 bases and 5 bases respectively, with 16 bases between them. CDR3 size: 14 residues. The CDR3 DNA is TGCAGCGTTGTGGGCGGGCCTTGGGGAGATACGCAGTATTTT. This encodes CSVVGGPWGDTQYF.

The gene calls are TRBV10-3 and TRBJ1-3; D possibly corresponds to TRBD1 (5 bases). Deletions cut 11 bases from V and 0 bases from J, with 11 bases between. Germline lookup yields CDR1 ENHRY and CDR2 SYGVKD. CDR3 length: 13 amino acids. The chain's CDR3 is CAQSGDSGNTIYF. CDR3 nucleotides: TGTGCCCAATCGGGGGACTCTGGAAACACCATATATTTT.

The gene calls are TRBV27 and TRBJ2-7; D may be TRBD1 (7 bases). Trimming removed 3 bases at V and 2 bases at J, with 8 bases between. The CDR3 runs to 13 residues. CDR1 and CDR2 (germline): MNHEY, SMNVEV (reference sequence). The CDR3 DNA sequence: TGTGCCAGCAGTTTCAGGGGGGCCTACGAGCAGTACTTC. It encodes CASSFRGAYEQYF.

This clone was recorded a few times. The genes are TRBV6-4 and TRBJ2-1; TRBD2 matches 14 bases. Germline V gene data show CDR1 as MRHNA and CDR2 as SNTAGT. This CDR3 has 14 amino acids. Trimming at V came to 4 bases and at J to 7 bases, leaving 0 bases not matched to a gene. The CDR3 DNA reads TGTGCCAGCAGTGGACTAGCGGGAGGGAATGAGCAGTTCTTC. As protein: CASSGLAGGNEQFF.

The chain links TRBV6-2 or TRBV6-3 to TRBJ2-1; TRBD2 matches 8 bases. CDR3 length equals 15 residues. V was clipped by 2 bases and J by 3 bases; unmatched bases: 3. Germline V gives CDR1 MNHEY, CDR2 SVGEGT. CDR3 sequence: CASSYGSGNYNEQFF. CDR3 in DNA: TGTGCCAGCAGTTACGGTAGCGGGAACTACAATGAGCAGTTCTTC.